This TCR beta chain was sequenced during a study of breast tumors, draining lymph nodes, adjacent tissues. MiXCR, applied by TCRdb to the multiplex PCR reads, yields one record per CDR3 protein. The sample carries about 270,000 distinct CDR3 sequences, roughly 31% recorded once. In its sample, this clonotype was seen many times. Samples came from axillary lymph nodes draining the breast cancer. The CDR3 runs 14 residues. Per germline, CDR1 SGHTA and CDR2 FQGNSA. J lost 5 bases, V lost 1 base, and 4 bases had no gene match. This clonotype was obtained from a female donor with breast cancer. Some clones in this sample may be carry-over from other donors' samples. The chain uses TRBV7-2 and TRBJ1-2, with 7 bases fitting TRBD1. Sequenced: axillary lymph node tissue. CDR3 sequence reads: CASSLVEGAYGYTF. For the CDR3, the DNA is TGTGCCAGCAGCTTAGTGGAGGGGGCGTATGGCTACACCTTC.